This T cell receptor (beta chain) was captured by sequencing in a study of blood T cell repertoires in COVID-19. Study information: Sites across the United States, Italy and Spain contributed samples from acute and convalescent COVID-19. In each case, the material was cDNA or gDNA derived from T cells, B-cell-depleted T cells, or PBMCs.

As processed by the authors: Amplification of reference gene primers provided the estimated nucleated cell counts. Sequenced by immunoSEQ multiplex PCR; TCRdb stores in-frame clones only, minus some. V and J calls and clone size are those listed in that table; D and trimming were worked out from the DNA. The sample includes 150,000 to 200,000 clones, around 83% of them seen just once. Trimming removed 8 bases from V and 2 bases from J; junction bases left unmatched: 2. Germline V CDR1 and CDR2: SEHNR, FQNEAQ (reference sequence). This CDR3 contains 12 residues. Sequences were obtained from peripheral blood. This receptor was identified in a woman aged 40 to 55 with acute or convalescent COVID-19. The chain couples TRBV7-9 to TRBJ2-7; 8 bases fit TRBD2. The CDR3 region has the DNA TGTGCCAGCGGGCGGGAGGCCTACGAGCAGTACTTC. Its protein is CASGREAYEQYF.